This TCR beta chain was retrieved from a study of cytomegalovirus exposure and HLA in healthy donors. General observations from the study: Earlier results showed most TCR beta V segments being productive about 87% or about 30% of the time. A few CMV-associated chains proved CMV antigen-specific in vitro. The study designated some 180 TCR beta chains cytomegalovirus-associated.

Vbeta (60) and Jbeta (13) primers were used in the PCR. As originally analysed: Later, roughly 77 million unique TCR beta chains were counted in an analysis, and roughly 11 million of them were shared. Sequenced by immunoSEQ multiplex PCR; TCRdb stores in-frame clones only, minus some. V and J calls and clone size are those listed in that table; D and trimming were worked out from the DNA. The data show 190,000 or so clones, about 83% seen once. For this clone: The antigen remains undetermined.

The J segment lost 2 bases and the V segment lost 5 bases, leaving 17 bases of the junction unmatched. Germline V gives CDR1 SGHTA, CDR2 FQGNSA. The CDR3 runs to 19 residues. The source is a woman aged 45-60 years in good health and CMV-seropositive. The sequenced sample consisted of PBMCs. The rearrangement uses TRBV7-2 and TRBJ2-5, with TRBD2 identical over 10 bases. CDR3 in DNA: TGTGCCAGCAGCCCGCAAGCGGGGGGGTCGGAGAATACGCAAGAGACCCAGTACTTC. Translated: CASSPQAGGSENTQETQYF.